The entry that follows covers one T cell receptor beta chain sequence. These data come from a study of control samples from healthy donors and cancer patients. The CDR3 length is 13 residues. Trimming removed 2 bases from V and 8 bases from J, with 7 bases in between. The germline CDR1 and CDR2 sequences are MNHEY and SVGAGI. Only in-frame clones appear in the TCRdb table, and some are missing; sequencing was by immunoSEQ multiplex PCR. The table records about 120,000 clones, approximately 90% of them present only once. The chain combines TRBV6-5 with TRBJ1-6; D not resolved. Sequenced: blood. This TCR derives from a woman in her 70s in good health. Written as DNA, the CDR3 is TGTGCCAGCAGTTACGAAACTTATTCACCCCTCCACTTT. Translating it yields CASSYETYSPLHF.